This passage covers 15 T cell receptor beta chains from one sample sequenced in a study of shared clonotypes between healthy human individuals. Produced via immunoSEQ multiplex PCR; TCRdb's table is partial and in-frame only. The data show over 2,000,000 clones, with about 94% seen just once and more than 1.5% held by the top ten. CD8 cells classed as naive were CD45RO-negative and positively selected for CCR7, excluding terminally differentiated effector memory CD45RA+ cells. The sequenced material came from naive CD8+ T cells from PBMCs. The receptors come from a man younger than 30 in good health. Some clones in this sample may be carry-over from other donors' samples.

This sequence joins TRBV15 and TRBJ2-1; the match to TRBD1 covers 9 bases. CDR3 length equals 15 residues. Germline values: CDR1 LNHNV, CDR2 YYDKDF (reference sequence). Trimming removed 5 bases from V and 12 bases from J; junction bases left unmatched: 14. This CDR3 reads CATSFRGTGTKGQFF. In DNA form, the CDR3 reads TGTGCCACCAGCTTCCGAGGGACAGGGACGAAAGGGCAGTTCTTC.

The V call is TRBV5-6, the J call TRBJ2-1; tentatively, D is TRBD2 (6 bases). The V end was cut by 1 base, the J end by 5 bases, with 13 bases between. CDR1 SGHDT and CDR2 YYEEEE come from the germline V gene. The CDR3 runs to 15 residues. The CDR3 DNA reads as TGTGCCAGCAGCTTGTATACGGGGGTGGACAATGAGCAGTTCTTC. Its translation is CASSLYTGVDNEQFF.

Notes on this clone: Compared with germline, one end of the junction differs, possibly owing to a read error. The CDR3 spells CAGSEEKHTNTGELFF. CDR3 DNA: TGTGCCGGCAGTGAGGAAAAGCATACGAACACCGGGGAGCTGTTTTTT. The V gene is TRBV6-1, the J gene TRBJ2-2, with unresolved D. CDR3 size: 16 residues. Looked up from germline, CDR1 is MNHNS and CDR2 is SASEGT.

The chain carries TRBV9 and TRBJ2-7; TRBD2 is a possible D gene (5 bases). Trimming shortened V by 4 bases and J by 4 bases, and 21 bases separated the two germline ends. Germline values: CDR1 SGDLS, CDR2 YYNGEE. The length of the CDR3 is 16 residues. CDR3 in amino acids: CASSSSPGEGGYEQYF. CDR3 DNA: TGTGCCAGCAGCTCTAGTCCAGGAGAAGGCGGGTACGAGCAGTACTTC. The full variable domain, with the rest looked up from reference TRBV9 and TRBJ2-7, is DSGVTQTPKHLITATGQRVTLRCSPRSGDLSVYWYQQSLDQGLQFLIQYYNGEERAKGNILERFSAQQFPDLHSELNLSSLELGDSALYFCASSSSPGEGGYEQYFGPGTRLTVT.

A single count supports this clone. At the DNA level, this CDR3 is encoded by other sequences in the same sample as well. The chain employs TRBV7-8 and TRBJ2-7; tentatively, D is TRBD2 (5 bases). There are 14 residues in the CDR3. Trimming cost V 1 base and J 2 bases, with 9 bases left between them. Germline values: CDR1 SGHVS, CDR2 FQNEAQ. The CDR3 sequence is CASSLGEGAYEQYF. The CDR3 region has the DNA TGTGCCAGCAGCTTAGGAGAGGGAGCCTACGAGCAGTACTTC.

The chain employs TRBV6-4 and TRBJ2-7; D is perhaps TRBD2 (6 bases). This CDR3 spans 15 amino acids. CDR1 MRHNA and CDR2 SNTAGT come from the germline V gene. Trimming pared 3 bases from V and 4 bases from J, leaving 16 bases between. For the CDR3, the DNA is TGTGCCAGCAGTGAAGGGAGGTCTCCGTTGTACGAGCAGTACTTC. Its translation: CASSEGRSPLYEQYF.

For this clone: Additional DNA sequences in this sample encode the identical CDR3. Here the CDR3 reads CASSLSGNQPQHF. CDR3 in DNA: TGTGCCAGCAGTTTGTCGGGCAATCAGCCCCAGCATTTT. The chain employs TRBV28 and TRBJ1-5; D gene uncertain. Trimming cost V 3 bases and J 2 bases, with 5 bases left between them. Germline V gene sequence: CDR1 MDHEN, CDR2 SYDVKM. This CDR3 contains 13 residues.

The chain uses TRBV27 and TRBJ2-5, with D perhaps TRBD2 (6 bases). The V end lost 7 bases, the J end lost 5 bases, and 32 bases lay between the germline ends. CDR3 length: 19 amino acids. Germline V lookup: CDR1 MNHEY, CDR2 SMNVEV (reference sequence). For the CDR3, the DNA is TGTGCCAGCACCCCTTGGGGCCCTCCCCGGGGCGGGATCGAGGAGACCCAGTACTTC. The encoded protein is CASTPWGPPRGGIEETQYF.

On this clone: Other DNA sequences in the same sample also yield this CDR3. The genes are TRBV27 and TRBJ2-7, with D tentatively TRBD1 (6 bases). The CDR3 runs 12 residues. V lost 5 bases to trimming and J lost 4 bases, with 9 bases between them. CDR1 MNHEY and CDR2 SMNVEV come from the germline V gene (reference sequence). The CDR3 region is CASSSTGYEQYF. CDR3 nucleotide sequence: TGTGCCAGCAGTAGCACAGGGTACGAGCAGTACTTC.

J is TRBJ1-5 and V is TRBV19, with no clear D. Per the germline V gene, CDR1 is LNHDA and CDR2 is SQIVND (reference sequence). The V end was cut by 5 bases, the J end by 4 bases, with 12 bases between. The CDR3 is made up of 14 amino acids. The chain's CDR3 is CASSQNQHNQPQHF. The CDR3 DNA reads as TGTGCCAGTAGTCAGAACCAGCATAATCAGCCCCAGCATTTT. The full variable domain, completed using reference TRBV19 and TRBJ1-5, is DGGITQSPKYLFRKEGQNVTLSCEQNLNHDAMYWYRQDPGQGLRLIYYSQIVNDFQKGDIAEGYSVSREKKESFPLTVTSAQKNPTAFYLCASSQNQHNQPQHFGDGTRLSIL.

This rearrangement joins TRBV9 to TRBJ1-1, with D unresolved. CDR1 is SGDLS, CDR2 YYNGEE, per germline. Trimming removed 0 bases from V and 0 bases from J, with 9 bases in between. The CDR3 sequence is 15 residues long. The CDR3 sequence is CASSVAVTMNTEAFF. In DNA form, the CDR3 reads TGTGCCAGCAGCGTAGCTGTGACGATGAACACTGAAGCTTTCTTT.

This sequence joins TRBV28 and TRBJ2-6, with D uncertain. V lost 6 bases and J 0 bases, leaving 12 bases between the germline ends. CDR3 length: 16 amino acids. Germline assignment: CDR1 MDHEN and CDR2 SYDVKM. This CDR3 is CASSHRTVSGANVLTF. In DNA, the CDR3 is TGTGCCAGCAGCCACCGGACGGTCTCTGGGGCCAACGTCCTGACTTTC. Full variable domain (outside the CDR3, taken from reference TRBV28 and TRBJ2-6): DVKVTQSSRYLVKRTGEKVFLECVQDMDHENMFWYRQDPGLGLRLIYFSYDVKMKEKGDIPEGYSVSREKKERFSLILESASTNQTSMYLCASSHRTVSGANVLTFGAGSRLTVL.

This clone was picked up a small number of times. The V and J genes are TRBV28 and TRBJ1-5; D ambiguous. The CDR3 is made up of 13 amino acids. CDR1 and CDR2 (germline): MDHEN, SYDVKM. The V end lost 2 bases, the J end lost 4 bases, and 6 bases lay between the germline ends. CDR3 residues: CASSLSRNQPQHF. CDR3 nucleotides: TGTGCCAGCAGTTTAAGCCGTAATCAGCCCCAGCATTTT.

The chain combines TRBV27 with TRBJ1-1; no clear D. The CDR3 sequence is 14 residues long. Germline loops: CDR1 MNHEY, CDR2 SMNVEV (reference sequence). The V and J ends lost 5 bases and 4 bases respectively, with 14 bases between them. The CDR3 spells CASSDSRAPTEAFF. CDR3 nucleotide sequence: TGTGCCAGCAGTGATTCCCGGGCACCCACTGAAGCTTTCTTT.

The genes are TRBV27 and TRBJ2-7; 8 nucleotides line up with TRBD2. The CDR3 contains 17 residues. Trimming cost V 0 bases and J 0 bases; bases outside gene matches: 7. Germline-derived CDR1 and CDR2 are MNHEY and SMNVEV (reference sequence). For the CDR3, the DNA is TGTGCCAGCAGTTTATCGCTGGGACTAGGGATCTCCTACGAGCAGTACTTC. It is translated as CASSLSLGLGISYEQYF.